These 18 T cell receptor beta chains were all obtained from the same sample, sequenced in a study of T cells after yellow fever vaccination. Using its own MiXCR run on the 5' RACE reads, TCRdb lists one record per CDR3 protein. The data contain 600,000 to 750,000 distinct CDR3 sequences, roughly an eighth of them seen just once; the ten biggest clones take up 14% to 15%. This sample comprised PBMCs, obtained on the day of the yellow fever booster vaccination. The receptor set was obtained from a man in his thirties or forties who received the YFV17D yellow fever vaccine.

This clonotype was detected a few times. The CDR3 nucleotides are TGTGCCAGCAGCTTAATGCAGACTAGCACGCGGGCCTACGAGCAGTACTTC. Translated: CASSLMQTSTRAYEQYF. The chain joins TRBV7-8 to TRBJ2-7; TRBD2 agrees at 7 bases. There are 17 residues in the CDR3. From germline, CDR1 is SGHVS and CDR2 FQNEAQ. Trimming at V came to 2 bases and at J to 2 bases, leaving 12 bases not matched to a gene.

This clonotype was seen ten or more times. This chain connects TRBV19 to TRBJ2-2, with unresolved D. This CDR3 comprises 14 residues. Trimming removed 10 bases from V and 4 bases from J, with 16 bases in between. Germline V gene sequence: CDR1 LNHDA, CDR2 SQIVND (reference sequence). The CDR3 loop reads CATRRAPGTGELFF. The CDR3, as DNA: TGTGCCACTAGACGGGCGCCGGGCACCGGGGAGCTGTTTTTT.

This clonotype was found a few times. The CDR3 loop reads CASTLSVAGGRTDTQYF. DNA of the CDR3: TGTGCCAGCACCCTAAGCGTAGCGGGAGGGAGAACAGATACGCAGTATTTT. V is TRBV7-2 and J is TRBJ2-3; 11 bases align to TRBD2. Trimming removed 7 bases from V and 3 bases from J; junction bases left unmatched: 12. Looked up from germline, CDR1 is SGHTA and CDR2 is FQGNSA. This CDR3 region has 17 residues.

This chain joins TRBV2 and TRBJ2-2; 11 nucleotides agree with TRBD2. Germline V gene data show CDR1 as SNHLY and CDR2 as FYNNEI. V shed 1 base, J shed 7 bases, and the junction held 8 bases outside the gene matches. The CDR3 is made up of 17 amino acids. In nucleotides, the CDR3 is TGTGCCAGCAGTGAAGAGGTAGCGGGAGGGCCTATCGGGGAGCTGTTTTTT. Protein sequence: CASSEEVAGGPIGELFF.

The rearrangement uses TRBV25-1 and TRBJ2-7; D may correspond to TRBD1 or TRBD2 (6 bases each). The V end was cut by 8 bases, the J end by 4 bases, with 15 bases between. Germline V lookup: CDR1 MGHDK, CDR2 SYGVNS. The CDR3 runs to 13 residues. The CDR3: CASRTAGSYEQYF. CDR3 nucleotides: TGTGCCAGCCGGACAGCGGGTTCGTACGAGCAGTACTTC.

This clonotype was counted only a few times. V gene TRBV25-1 combines with J gene TRBJ2-7; D is possibly TRBD1 or TRBD2 (5 bases each). The CDR3 contains 18 residues. Trimming cost V 1 base and J 7 bases, with 26 bases left between them. Germline lookup yields CDR1 MGHDK and CDR2 SYGVNS. CDR3 nucleotide sequence: TGTGCCAGCAGTGAATTGGGACCCGTCAGGGCGACCTCTCGGGAGCAGTACTTC. It yields the protein CASSELGPVRATSREQYF.

This clonotype was recorded at least ten times. The chain joins TRBV7-2 to TRBJ2-7; D gene ambiguous. Per germline, CDR1 SGHTA and CDR2 FQGNSA. V was pared by 5 bases and J by 3 bases, with 11 bases between. This CDR3 has 13 amino acids. The CDR3: CASSHGAVYEQYF. As DNA, the CDR3 is TGTGCCAGCAGCCACGGAGCAGTCTACGAGCAGTACTTC.

Ten or more counts support this clonotype. The chain joins TRBV12-3 or TRBV12-4 to TRBJ1-6; TRBD1 agrees at 7 bases. This CDR3 spans 14 amino acids. With 6 bases clipped from V and 6 bases from J, the junction kept 5 bases outside the gene matches. CDR3 loop: CASSHTGVNSPLHF. For the CDR3, the DNA is TGTGCCAGCAGCCATACAGGGGTTAATTCACCCCTCCACTTT.

This rearrangement joins TRBV5-1 to TRBJ2-5, with TRBD1 matching over 7 bases. The CDR3 extends over 14 amino acids. CDR1 and CDR2 (germline): SGHRS, YFSETQ. With 4 bases clipped from V and 5 bases from J, the junction kept 8 bases outside the gene matches. For the CDR3, the DNA is TGCGCCAGCAGCAAGACAGGGATGGGGGAGACCCAGTACTTC. Protein sequence: CASSKTGMGETQYF.

This clonotype was detected only a few times. This chain connects TRBV28 to TRBJ2-2; D not resolved. Per germline, CDR1 MDHEN and CDR2 SYDVKM. This CDR3 is built from 17 residues. V dropped 1 base and J dropped 0 bases, with 12 bases sitting between them. CDR3 DNA sequence: TGTGCCAGCAGTTTATTGTCGGGCGCGACGAACACCGGGGAGCTGTTTTTT. Protein: CASSLLSGATNTGELFF.

The gene calls are TRBV2 and TRBJ2-1; 14 bases map to TRBD2. Trimming at V came to 10 bases and at J to 1 base, leaving 12 bases not matched to a gene. The CDR3 covers 18 residues. The germline V gene encodes CDR1 SNHLY and CDR2 FYNNEI. The CDR3 loop is CAISKRTSGRKSYNEQFF. For the CDR3, the DNA is TGTGCCATCAGCAAACGGACTAGCGGGAGGAAATCCTACAATGAGCAGTTCTTC. The full variable domain, its missing parts supplied by reference TRBV2 and TRBJ2-1, is EPEVTQTPSHQVTQMGQEVILRCVPISNHLYFYWYRQILGQKVEFLVSFYNNEISEKSEIFDDQFSVERPDGSNFTLKIRSTKLEDSAMYFCAISKRTSGRKSYNEQFFGPGTRLTVL.

This clonotype was seen more than once but under ten times. J is TRBJ2-7 and V is TRBV10-3; TRBD1 agrees at 8 bases. Germline V CDR1 and CDR2: ENHRY, SYGVKD. This CDR3 is 13 amino acids long. Germline trimming cut 10 bases from V and 4 bases from J; bases unmatched to any gene: 9. The CDR3 loop reads CATRGQESYEQYF. Written as DNA, the CDR3 is TGTGCCACCCGGGGACAGGAATCTTACGAGCAGTACTTC.

This clonotype came up a few times. The rearrangement uses TRBV9 and TRBJ1-4; D may be TRBD1 (6 bases). The CDR3 spans 16 residues. Germline CDR1 reads SGDLS; CDR2 reads YYNGEE. V dropped 1 base and J dropped 3 bases, with 13 bases sitting between them. For the CDR3, the DNA is TGTGCCAGCAGCGTATCTACGGGACACCCTAATGAAAAACTGTTTTTT. This sequence encodes CASSVSTGHPNEKLFF.

This clonotype came up a few times. V is TRBV6-5 and J is TRBJ2-7; D remains unclear. This CDR3 is 14 amino acids long. Germline assignment: CDR1 MNHEY and CDR2 SVGAGI. V was trimmed by 0 bases and J by 3 bases, leaving 9 bases between them. The CDR3 nucleotides are TGTGCCAGCAGTTACTCGAGGCGGAGCTACGAGCAGTACTTC. Protein product: CASSYSRRSYEQYF.

The chain couples TRBV20-1 to TRBJ2-7, with 11 positions matching TRBD2. The V gene's germline CDR1 is DFQATT and CDR2 SNEGSKA (reference sequence). V shed 4 bases and J 3 bases; nucleotides not matched to a gene: 5. The CDR3 totals 14 residues. This chain's CDR3 is CSAIQGLAGYEQYF. The CDR3 region has the DNA TGCAGTGCTATACAAGGACTAGCGGGCTACGAGCAGTACTTC.

This clonotype turned up a few times. The chain carries TRBV20-1 and TRBJ2-1; 10 bases line up with TRBD2. The V gene end was trimmed by 6 bases and the J gene end by 1 base; junction bases not matched to a gene: 9. The length of the CDR3 is 16 residues. CDR1 is DFQATT and CDR2 is SNEGSKA in the germline V gene (reference sequence). The CDR3 protein is CSATGTSEPSYNEQFF. The CDR3 DNA reads as TGCAGTGCCACCGGGACTAGCGAACCATCCTACAATGAGCAGTTCTTC.

This clonotype was seen a few times. The V gene is TRBV7-2, the J gene TRBJ2-7, with unresolved D. Germline CDR1 is SGHTA and CDR2 is FQGNSA. V was clipped by 5 bases and J by 1 base, with 15 bases between them. CDR3 length: 15 amino acids. In nucleotides, the CDR3 is TGTGCCAGCAGCACAAGAGGTCAGAAGTCCTACGAGCAGTACTTC. Protein product: CASSTRGQKSYEQYF.

The V and J genes are TRBV6-2 or TRBV6-3 and TRBJ2-1, with 10 bases that match TRBD2. The ends lost 2 bases at V and 4 bases at J; junction bases unmatched: 2. The CDR3 covers 15 residues. Germline CDR1 MNHEY, CDR2 SVGEGT. The CDR3 region has the DNA TGTGCCAGCAGTTACGGGACTAGCGCTTACAATGAGCAGTTCTTC. Its translation: CASSYGTSAYNEQFF.